This TCR beta chain was documented in a study of cytomegalovirus exposure and HLA in healthy donors. The wider study: In a later analysis, it was reported that the approximately 120 validation repertoires had been produced on the same platform as the 700 or so repertoires belonging to the first cohort. Study findings and constraints: One later analysis, an examination of the 120 validation repertoires, found that first-cohort TCR clusters tended to co-occur in them. Rare TCR sequences dominated, though some public TCRs recurred in many donors.

These donors were members of the roughly 130-subject validation cohort, a group separate from the roughly 670-subject first cohort. Germline V gene sequence: CDR1 WSHSY, CDR2 SAAADI. The length of the CDR3 is 16 residues. V dropped 6 bases and J dropped 2; count of bases not matched to a gene: 9. In the case of this clone: The target antigen is unknown.

Sequencing used immunoSEQ multiplex PCR; TCRdb keeps in-frame clones, though not all of them. The sample has 300,000 to 350,000 clones, 88% seen once. The chain couples TRBV10-2 to TRBJ2-7; TRBD2 aligns across 11 bases. This sequence was found in a man aged 25-45 years in good health and CMV-seronegative. The sample comprised PBMCs. The CDR3 reads CASSVRLAGITYEQYF. CDR3 DNA sequence: TGCGCCAGCAGCGTAAGACTAGCGGGGATCACCTACGAGCAGTACTTC.